This T cell receptor (beta chain) was identified during a study of blood T cell repertoires in COVID-19. Across the study: The study drew acute and convalescent COVID-19 samples from the United States, Italy and Spain. PBMCs, B-cell-depleted T cells, or T cells were the source of the cDNA or gDNA that made up the material.

The CDR3 runs to 13 residues. In the original processing: Estimation of nucleated cell counts was performed using reference gene primer amplification. The protocol was immunoSEQ multiplex PCR, while the TCRdb copy is restricted to in-frame clones and leaves out a portion. That table is the source of V, J and clone size, and D and trimming were worked out from the DNA. The sample yields around 170,000 clones, 80% to 90% seen once. The rearrangement links TRBV21-1 to TRBJ1-1; the table assigns TRBD1, which was not confirmed against the DNA. TRBV21-1 is marked as a pseudogene. Sequencing input: peripheral blood. The clonotype originates from a young man who had recovered from COVID-19. CDR3 sequence reads: CASSPHRETEAFF. DNA for the CDR3: TGTGCCAGCAGCCCGCACAGGGAAACTGAAGCTTTCTTT.